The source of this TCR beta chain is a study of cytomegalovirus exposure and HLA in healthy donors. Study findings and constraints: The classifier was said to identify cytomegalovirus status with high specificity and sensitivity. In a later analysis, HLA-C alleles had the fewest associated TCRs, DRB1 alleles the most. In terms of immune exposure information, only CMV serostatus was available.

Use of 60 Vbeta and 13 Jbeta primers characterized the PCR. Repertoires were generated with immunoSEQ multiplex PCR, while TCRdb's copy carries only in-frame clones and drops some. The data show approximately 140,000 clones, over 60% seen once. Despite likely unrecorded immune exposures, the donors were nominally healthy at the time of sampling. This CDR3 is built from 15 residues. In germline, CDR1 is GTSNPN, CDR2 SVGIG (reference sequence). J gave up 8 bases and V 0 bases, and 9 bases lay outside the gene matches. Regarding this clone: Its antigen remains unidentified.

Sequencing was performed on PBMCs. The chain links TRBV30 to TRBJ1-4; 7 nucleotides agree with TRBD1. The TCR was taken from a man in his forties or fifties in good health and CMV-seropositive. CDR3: CAWSVREGAKEKLFF. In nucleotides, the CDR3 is TGTGCCTGGAGTGTACGGGAGGGGGCCAAAGAAAAACTGTTTTTT.